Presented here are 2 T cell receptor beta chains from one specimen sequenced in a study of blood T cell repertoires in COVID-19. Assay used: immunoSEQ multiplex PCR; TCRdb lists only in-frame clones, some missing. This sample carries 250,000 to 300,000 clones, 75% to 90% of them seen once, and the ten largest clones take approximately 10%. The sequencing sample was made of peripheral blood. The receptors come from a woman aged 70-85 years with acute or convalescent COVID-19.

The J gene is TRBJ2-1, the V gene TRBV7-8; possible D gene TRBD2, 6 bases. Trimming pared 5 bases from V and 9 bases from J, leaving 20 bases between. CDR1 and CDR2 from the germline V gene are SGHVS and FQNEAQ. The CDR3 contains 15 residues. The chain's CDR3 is CASSPGLLHQGEQFF. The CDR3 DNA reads TGTGCCAGCAGCCCGGGACTCTTGCACCAAGGTGAGCAGTTCTTC.

Here the CDR3 DNA reads TGTGCCAGCAGCTTAGCCCCCGGCAGACAATACGAGCAGTACTTC. It encodes CASSLAPGRQYEQYF. The chain recombines TRBV7-2 with TRBJ2-7, with D unresolved. V was clipped by 0 bases and J by 4 bases, with 13 bases between them. Germline V lookup: CDR1 SGHTA, CDR2 FQGNSA. The CDR3 totals 15 residues.